This T cell receptor beta chain is from a study of shared clonotypes between healthy human individuals. Study information: A couple of women and three men aged 18 to 49 made up the donors. Points from the study as a whole: Naive subsets generally had larger estimated richness than memory subsets.

How the authors handled the data: For the immunoSEQ data, sequences were junction-only without quality scores, so filtering differed. Only in-frame clones appear in the TCRdb table, and some are missing; sequencing was by immunoSEQ multiplex PCR. Clone size and the V and J calls come from that table; the DNA yielded D and trimming. Of over a million clones listed, about 77% were seen once; the top ten hold roughly 1.5%. In this sample, this clone turned up a few times. Its target is not known. V was pared by 3 bases and J by 1 base, with 7 bases between. Per the germline V gene, CDR1 is SGHDT and CDR2 is YYEEEE. CDR3 length: 13 amino acids.

The V gene is TRBV5-6, the J gene TRBJ1-1; D may be TRBD1 (6 bases). Sequencing input: memory CD4+ T cells sorted from blood. Subset of the sample: CD45RA-negative fraction. This receptor was identified in a man younger than 30 in good health. The chain's CDR3 is CASSWGQNTEAFF. Here the CDR3 DNA reads TGTGCCAGCAGCTGGGGACAGAACACTGAAGCTTTCTTT.